The entry below describes one T cell receptor (beta chain). This specimen comes from a study of graft-versus-host responses after intestinal transplantation. Intraepithelial and lamina propria lymphocytes were isolated from graft specimens. Profiled with immunoSEQ multiplex PCR; TCRdb holds only in-frame clones, not every one. The sample lists about 22,000 clones; roughly four fifths were seen once. The CDR3 consists of 14 residues. The junction had 9 bases not matched to a gene; V was cut back by 5 bases and J by 6 bases. Germline-derived CDR1 and CDR2 are MNHNS and SASEGT. The TCR originated in a human patient who received an intestinal transplant, so some T cells may come from the graft donor. This specimen consisted of ileum tissue, obtained 12 days after intestinal transplant. V gene TRBV6-1 combines with J gene TRBJ1-2; 7 bases line up with TRBD1. CDR3 bases: TGTGCCAGCAGTTCGACAGGGATTGTTCATGGCTACACCTTC. It encodes CASSSTGIVHGYTF.